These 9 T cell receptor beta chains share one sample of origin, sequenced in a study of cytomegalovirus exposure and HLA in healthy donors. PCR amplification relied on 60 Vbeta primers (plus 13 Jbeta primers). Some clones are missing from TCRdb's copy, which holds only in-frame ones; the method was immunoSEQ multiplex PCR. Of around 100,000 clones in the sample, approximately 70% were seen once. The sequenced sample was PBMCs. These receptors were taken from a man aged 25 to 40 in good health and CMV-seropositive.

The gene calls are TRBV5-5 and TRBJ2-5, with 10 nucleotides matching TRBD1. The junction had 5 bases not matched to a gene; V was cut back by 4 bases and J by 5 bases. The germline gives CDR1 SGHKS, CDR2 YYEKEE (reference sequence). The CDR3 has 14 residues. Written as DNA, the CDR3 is TGTGCCAGCAGCCTAGGACAGGGGGTCGAGACCCAGTACTTC. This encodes CASSLGQGVETQYF.

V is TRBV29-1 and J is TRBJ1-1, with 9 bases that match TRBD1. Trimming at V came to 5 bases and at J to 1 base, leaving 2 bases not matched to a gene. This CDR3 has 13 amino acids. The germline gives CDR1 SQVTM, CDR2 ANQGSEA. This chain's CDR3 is CSVPGQGNTEAFF. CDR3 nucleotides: TGCAGCGTTCCGGGACAGGGGAACACTGAAGCTTTCTTT.

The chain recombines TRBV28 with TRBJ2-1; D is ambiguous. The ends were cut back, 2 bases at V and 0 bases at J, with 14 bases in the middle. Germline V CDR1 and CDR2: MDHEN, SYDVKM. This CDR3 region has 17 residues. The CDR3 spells CASSLGLPFSSYNEQFF. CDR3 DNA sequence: TGTGCCAGCAGTTTAGGTCTACCGTTTAGCTCCTACAATGAGCAGTTCTTC.

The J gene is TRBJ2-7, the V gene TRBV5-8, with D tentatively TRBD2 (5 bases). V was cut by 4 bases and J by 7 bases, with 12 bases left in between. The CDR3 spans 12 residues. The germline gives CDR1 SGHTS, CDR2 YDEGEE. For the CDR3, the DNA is TGTGCCAGCAGCCCGAGGACTGGTGAGCAGTACGTC. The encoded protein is CASSPRTGEQYV.

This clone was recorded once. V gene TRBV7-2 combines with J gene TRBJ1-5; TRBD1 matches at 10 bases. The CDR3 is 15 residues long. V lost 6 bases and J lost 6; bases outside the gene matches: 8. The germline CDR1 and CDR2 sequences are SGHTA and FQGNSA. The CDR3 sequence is CASRSGTGAFQPQHF. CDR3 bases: TGTGCCAGCAGATCCGGGACAGGGGCGTTTCAGCCCCAGCATTTT.

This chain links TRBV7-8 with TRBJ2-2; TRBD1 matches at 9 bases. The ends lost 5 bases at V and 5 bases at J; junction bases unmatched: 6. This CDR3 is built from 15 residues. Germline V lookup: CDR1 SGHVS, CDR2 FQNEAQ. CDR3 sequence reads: CASSRTGTGTGELFF. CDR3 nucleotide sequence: TGTGCCAGCAGCCGAACCGGGACAGGGACCGGGGAGCTGTTTTTT.

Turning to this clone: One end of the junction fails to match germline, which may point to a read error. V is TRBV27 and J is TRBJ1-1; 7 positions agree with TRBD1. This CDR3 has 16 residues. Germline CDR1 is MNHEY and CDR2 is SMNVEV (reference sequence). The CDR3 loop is CASIDRVTRVNAEAFF. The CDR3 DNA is TGTGCCAGCATAGACAGGGTAACAAGGGTGAACGCTGAAGCTTTCTTT.

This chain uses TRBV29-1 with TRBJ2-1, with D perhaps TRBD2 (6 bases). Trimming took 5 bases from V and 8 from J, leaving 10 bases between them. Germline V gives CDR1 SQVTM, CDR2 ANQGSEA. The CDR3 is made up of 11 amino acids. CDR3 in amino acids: CSVWGGDEQFF. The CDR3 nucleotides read TGCAGCGTTTGGGGAGGCGATGAGCAGTTCTTC.

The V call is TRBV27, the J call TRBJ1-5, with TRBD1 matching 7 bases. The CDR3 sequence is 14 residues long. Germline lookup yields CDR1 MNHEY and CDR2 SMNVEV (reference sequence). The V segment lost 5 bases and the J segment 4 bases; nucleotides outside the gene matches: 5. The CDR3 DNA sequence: TGTGCCAGCAGTCCGGGACAGCGGAATCAGCCCCAGCATTTT. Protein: CASSPGQRNQPQHF.